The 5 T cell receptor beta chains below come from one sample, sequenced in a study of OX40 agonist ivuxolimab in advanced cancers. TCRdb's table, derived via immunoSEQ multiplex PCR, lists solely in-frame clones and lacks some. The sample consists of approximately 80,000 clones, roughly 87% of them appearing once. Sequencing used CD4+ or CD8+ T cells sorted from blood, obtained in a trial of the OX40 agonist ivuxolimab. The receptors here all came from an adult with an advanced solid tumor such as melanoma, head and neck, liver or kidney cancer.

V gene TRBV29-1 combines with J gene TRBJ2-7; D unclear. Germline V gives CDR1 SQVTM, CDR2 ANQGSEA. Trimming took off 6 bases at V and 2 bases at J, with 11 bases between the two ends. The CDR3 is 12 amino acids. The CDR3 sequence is CSVGSLTYEQYF. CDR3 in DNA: TGCAGCGTCGGCAGCCTAACCTACGAGCAGTACTTC.

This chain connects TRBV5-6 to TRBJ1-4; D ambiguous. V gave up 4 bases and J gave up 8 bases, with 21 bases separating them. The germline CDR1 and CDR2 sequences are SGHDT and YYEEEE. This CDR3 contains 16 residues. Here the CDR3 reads CASSTISGVVREKLFF. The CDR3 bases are TGTGCCAGCAGCACCATTTCCGGGGTCGTAAGGGAAAAACTGTTTTTT.

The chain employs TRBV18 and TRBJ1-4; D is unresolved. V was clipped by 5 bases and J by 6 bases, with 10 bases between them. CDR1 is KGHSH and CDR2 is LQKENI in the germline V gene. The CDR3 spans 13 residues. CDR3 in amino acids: CASSDGKDEKLFF. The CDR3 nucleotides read TGTGCCAGCTCAGACGGCAAGGATGAAAAACTGTTTTTT. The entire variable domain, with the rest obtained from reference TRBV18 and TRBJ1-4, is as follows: NAGVMQNPRHLVRRRGQEARLRCSPMKGHSHVYWYRQLPEEGLKFMVYLQKENIIDESGMPKERFSAEFPKEGPSILRIQQVVRGDSAAYFCASSDGKDEKLFFGSGTQLSVL.

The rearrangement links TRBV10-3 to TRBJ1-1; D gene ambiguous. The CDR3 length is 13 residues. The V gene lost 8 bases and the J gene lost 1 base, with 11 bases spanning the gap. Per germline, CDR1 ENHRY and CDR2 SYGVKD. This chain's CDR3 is CAIRFHTNTEAFF. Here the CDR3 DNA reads TGTGCCATCCGGTTTCACACGAACACTGAAGCTTTCTTT.

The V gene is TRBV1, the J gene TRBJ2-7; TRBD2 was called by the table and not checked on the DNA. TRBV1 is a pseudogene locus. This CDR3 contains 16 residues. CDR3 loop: CTSSQDPSGGDYEQYV. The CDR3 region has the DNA TGCACCAGCAGCCAAGACCCCAGCGGGGGGGATTACGAGCAGTACGTC.